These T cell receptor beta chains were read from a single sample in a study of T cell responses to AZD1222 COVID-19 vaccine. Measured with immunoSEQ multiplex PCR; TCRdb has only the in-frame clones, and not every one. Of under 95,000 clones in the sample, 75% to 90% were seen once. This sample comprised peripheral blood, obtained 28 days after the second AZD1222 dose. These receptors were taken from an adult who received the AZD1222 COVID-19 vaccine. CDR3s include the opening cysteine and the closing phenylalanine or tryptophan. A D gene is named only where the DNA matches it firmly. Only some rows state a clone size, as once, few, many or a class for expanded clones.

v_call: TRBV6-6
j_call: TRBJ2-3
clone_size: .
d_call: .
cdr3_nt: TGTGCCAGCAGTTACGGACGGATAAGCACAGATACGCAGTATTTT
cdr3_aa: CASSYGRISTDTQYF

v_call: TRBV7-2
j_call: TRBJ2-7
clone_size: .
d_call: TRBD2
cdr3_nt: TGTGCCAGCAGCTTAAACAGCGGGGGCTACTCCTACGAGCAGTACTTC
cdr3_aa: CASSLNSGGYSYEQYF

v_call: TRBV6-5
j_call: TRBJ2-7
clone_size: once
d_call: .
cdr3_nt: TGTGCCAGCAGTTACGGGGCGGGGCCCGTCCACGAGCAGTACTTC
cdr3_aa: CASSYGAGPVHEQYF

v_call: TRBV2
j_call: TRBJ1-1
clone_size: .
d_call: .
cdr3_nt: TGTGCCAGCGGGGGGCTTGACAGGACAGAAGCTTTCTTT
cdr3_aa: CASGGLDRTEAFF

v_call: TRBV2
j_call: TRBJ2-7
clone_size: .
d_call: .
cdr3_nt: TGTGCCAGCACTTCCGACGGGGACGTGTACGAGCAGTACTTC
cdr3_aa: CASTSDGDVYEQYF

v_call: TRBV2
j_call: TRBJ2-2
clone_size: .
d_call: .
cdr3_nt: TGTGCCAGCAGTGAAACCGTCGCATGGCGGGAGCTGTTTTTT
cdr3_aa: CASSETVAWRELFF

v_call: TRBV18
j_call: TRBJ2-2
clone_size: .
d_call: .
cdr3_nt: TGTGCCAGCTCTTCCCGGGCCCCCCCGGGGAACACCGGGGAGCTGTTTTTT
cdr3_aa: CASSSRAPPGNTGELFF

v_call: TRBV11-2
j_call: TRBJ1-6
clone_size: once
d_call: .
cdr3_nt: TGTGCCAGCAGTTCGGGTGCGTCCCCCCTCCACTTT
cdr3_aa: CASSSGASPLHF

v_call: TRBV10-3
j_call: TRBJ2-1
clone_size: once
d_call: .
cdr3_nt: TGTGCCATCGAACCCGGGACTGAGAACAATGAGCAGTTCTTC
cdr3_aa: CAIEPGTENNEQFF

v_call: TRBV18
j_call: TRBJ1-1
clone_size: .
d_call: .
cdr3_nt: TGTGCCAGCTCCCCAGGGCAGGGGCGCGTGAACACTGAAGCTTTCTTT
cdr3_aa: CASSPGQGRVNTEAFF

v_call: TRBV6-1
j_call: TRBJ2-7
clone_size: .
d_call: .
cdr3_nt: TGTGCCAGCAGTGAGGTGGGTGTGGGGGGCGAGGGCGAGCAGTACTTC
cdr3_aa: CASSEVGVGGEGEQYF

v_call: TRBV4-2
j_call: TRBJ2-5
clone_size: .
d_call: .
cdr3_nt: TGTGCCAGCAGCCAGGCGACAGAGACCCAGTACTTC
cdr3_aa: CASSQATETQYF

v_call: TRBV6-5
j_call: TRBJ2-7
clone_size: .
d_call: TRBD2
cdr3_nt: TGTGCCAGCAGTTACGAAGCGGGGGTCTACGAGCAGTACTTC
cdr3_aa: CASSYEAGVYEQYF

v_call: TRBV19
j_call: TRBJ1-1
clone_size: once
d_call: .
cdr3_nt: TGTGCCACCGGGGACGGAGGGTGGTCGAACACTGAAGCTTTCTTT
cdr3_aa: CATGDGGWSNTEAFF

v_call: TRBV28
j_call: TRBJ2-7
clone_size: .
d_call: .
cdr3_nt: TGTGCCAGCAAACCCACGGGGGGCCTGAGCTCCTACGAGCAGTACTTC
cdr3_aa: CASKPTGGLSSYEQYF